These 7 T cell receptor beta chains came from one sample sequenced in a study of blood T cell repertoires in COVID-19. Sequencing was performed with immunoSEQ multiplex PCR; in TCRdb, only in-frame clones are kept and a portion is missing. The sample holds 200,000 or so clones, 60% to 85% seen once. Specimen: peripheral blood. These receptors were collected from a man aged 60 to 69 with active or convalescent COVID-19.

The V and J genes are TRBV28 and TRBJ1-4; D call uncertain. CDR1 is MDHEN and CDR2 is SYDVKM in the germline V gene. V lost 6 bases, J lost 3 bases, and 11 bases lay in between. The CDR3 runs to 14 residues. DNA for the CDR3: TGTGCCAGCAGATCTCTCGGAGCTAATGAAAAACTGTTTTTT. Translating gives CASRSLGANEKLFF.

This chain joins TRBV28 and TRBJ1-2; D gene ambiguous. This CDR3 is built from 10 residues. Germline V gene sequence: CDR1 MDHEN, CDR2 SYDVKM. Trimming pared 6 bases from V and 4 bases from J, leaving 3 bases between. The CDR3: CASSRYGYTF. CDR3 DNA sequence: TGTGCCAGCAGCCGCTATGGCTACACCTTC.

This clone was detected only a few times. The CDR3 here is CASSSGVYTEAFF. CDR3 coding DNA: TGTGCCAGCAGCTCCGGGGTATACACTGAAGCTTTCTTT. The chain couples TRBV28 to TRBJ1-1; D remains ambiguous. The length of the CDR3 is 13 residues. Between the trimmed V and J ends, which lost 6 bases and 3 bases, there was a span of 11 bases. Germline assignment: CDR1 MDHEN and CDR2 SYDVKM.

With respect to this clone: Other DNA sequences in the sample encode the same CDR3. The chain carries TRBV27 and TRBJ1-5; TRBD1 might be the D (5 bases). V shed 0 bases and J shed 7 bases, with 10 bases lying between them. The CDR3 runs to 14 residues. Germline V gives CDR1 MNHEY, CDR2 SMNVEV (reference sequence). CDR3 nucleotide sequence: TGTGCCAGCAGTTTATCGCAGGGCGGCCAGCCCCAGCATTTT. This translates into CASSLSQGGQPQHF.

The CDR3 region is CASSKVTGGTEAFF. The CDR3 DNA reads TGTGCCAGCAGCAAAGTTACGGGAGGAACTGAAGCTTTCTTT. This chain connects TRBV21-1 to TRBJ1-1. TRBV21-1 is recorded as a pseudogene. The CDR3 covers 14 residues.

V and J are TRBV18 and TRBJ1-1; 8 nucleotides line up with TRBD1. J gave up 4 bases and V 3 bases, and 7 bases lay outside the gene matches. This CDR3 spans 15 amino acids. Germline V CDR1 and CDR2: KGHSH, LQKENI. The CDR3 DNA reads TGTGCCAGCTCACCGTCCACAGGGGGTAGCACTGAAGCTTTCTTT. Translated, it gives CASSPSTGGSTEAFF.

The chain combines TRBV5-4 with TRBJ2-7; tentatively, D is TRBD2 (7 bases). V lost 4 bases, J lost 1 base, and 15 bases lay in between. Germline assignment: CDR1 SGHNT and CDR2 YYREEE (reference sequence). This CDR3 is 15 amino acids long. The CDR3 DNA sequence: TGTGCCAGCAGCATGGGGGGGACACCGTCCTACGAGCAGTACTTC. Amino acids: CASSMGGTPSYEQYF.